This TCR beta chain was recovered during a study of T-cell reconstitution after alpha-beta-depleted transplantation in children. The authors prepared the TCRbeta library with unique molecular identifiers. MiXCR was run by TCRdb on the PCR reads, yielding one entry per CDR3 protein. The table shows hundreds of thousands of distinct CDR3 sequences, with under 9.5% occurring only once. This clonotype was detected many times. This TCR derives from a human donor who donated a stem cell graft to a child with acute lymphoblastic leukemia. Material: PBMCs from the stem cell graft donor, obtained from the stem cell graft.

The CDR3 DNA reads as TGTGCCAGCAGCGCTTACGGGACAACAGATACGCAGTATTTT. Protein: CASSAYGTTDTQYF. The chain has TRBV9 and TRBJ2-3, with D possibly TRBD1 on 6 matching bases. The CDR3 sequence is 14 residues long. The germline gives CDR1 SGDLS, CDR2 YYNGEE. Trimming pared 3 bases from V and 3 bases from J, leaving 11 bases between.